This entry concerns a single T cell receptor beta chain. The data were taken from a study of blood T cell repertoires in COVID-19. The assay was immunoSEQ multiplex PCR, and TCRdb's table has in-frame clones only and misses some. This sample has under 300,000 clones; roughly 84% occur once, and the top ten carry approximately 1.4%. CDR1 and CDR2 from the germline V gene are SGDLS and YYNGEE. The CDR3 covers 13 residues. The trim removed 7 bases at V and 5 bases at J, leaving 8 bases unmatched. The chain couples TRBV9 to TRBJ2-7; 8 bases are shared with TRBD2. Sequencing used peripheral blood. This clonotype was sampled from a middle-aged woman who had recovered from COVID-19. The CDR3 DNA reads TGTGCCAGCCAGCGGGGGCCGGCTCACGAGCAGTACTTC. It encodes CASQRGPAHEQYF.